This TCR beta chain originates from a study of T cell responses to AZD1222 COVID-19 vaccine. CDR1 and CDR2 (germline): ENHRY, SYGVKD. The CDR3 is 14 amino acids. V dropped 7 bases and J dropped 5; count of bases not matched to a gene: 4. Some clones are missing from TCRdb's copy, which holds only in-frame ones; the method was immunoSEQ multiplex PCR. The sample records about 150,000 clones, over 75% being singletons. Study conclusions and caveats: Among the donors, most were white British and more were female, and clonal diversity was possibly underestimated. Nearly half of unique spike-specific TCRs reportedly avoided B.1.351 and B.1.1.7 mutated regions.

In regard to this clone: Antigen: not known.

This sample comprised peripheral blood, obtained 28 days after the second dose of the MenACWY control vaccine. This chain uses TRBV10-3 with TRBJ1-5; 11 bases line up with TRBD1. This sequence was found in an adult who received the MenACWY meningococcal vaccine as a control. The CDR3 sequence: CAIKGQGADQPQHF. The DNA of the CDR3 is TGTGCCATCAAAGGACAGGGGGCCGATCAGCCCCAGCATTTT.